This TCR beta chain was recorded in a study of early T cells in non-severe SARS-CoV-2 infection. This clonotype was seen repeatedly, ten times or more. TCRdb reprocessed the 5' RACE reads with MiXCR, giving one entry per CDR3 protein. The sample lists tens of thousands of distinct CDR3 sequences, about 4.5% occurring once. V lost 0 bases, J lost 6 bases, and 4 bases lay in between. The CDR3 sequence is 12 residues long. Per germline, CDR1 MRHNA and CDR2 SNTAGT. V and J are TRBV6-4 and TRBJ2-3; D is uncertain. This clonotype was obtained from an adult who was a healthcare worker with PCR-confirmed SARS-CoV-2 infection or an uninfected control (not recorded which). Sequencing used whole blood. The CDR3 sequence is CASSDSGDTQYF. DNA of the CDR3: TGTGCCAGCAGTGACTCGGGGGATACGCAGTATTTT.